The 3 T cell receptor beta chains in this list originate from one sample, sequenced in a study of blood T cell repertoires in COVID-19. TCRdb keeps only in-frame clones here, not all; method: immunoSEQ multiplex PCR. This sample has about 150,000 clones, with roughly nine tenths found just once. The source material was peripheral blood. These receptors originate from a middle-aged woman with acute or convalescent COVID-19.

J is TRBJ2-1 and V is TRBV6-5; maybe TRBD2 (7 bases). Trimming left V 6 bases short and J 3 bases short, with 12 bases between. Germline assignment: CDR1 MNHEY and CDR2 SVGAGI. This CDR3 has 14 residues. Here the CDR3 DNA reads TGTGCCAGCAGCCAAGGGGGGGTCTACAATGAGCAGTTCTTC. This encodes CASSQGGVYNEQFF.

The J gene is TRBJ2-7, the V gene TRBV18; D might be TRBD2 (5 bases). The germline CDR1 and CDR2 sequences are KGHSH and LQKENI. Trimming removed 4 bases at V and 1 base at J, with 20 bases between. This CDR3 is 17 amino acids long. DNA for the CDR3: TGTGCCAGCTCACAAATCGCGGGTTCCGTTCGATCCTACGAGCAGTACTTC. It yields the protein CASSQIAGSVRSYEQYF.

The rearrangement uses TRBV2 and TRBJ1-1, with D possibly being TRBD1 (5 bases). The CDR3 is 14 amino acids. In germline, CDR1 is SNHLY, CDR2 FYNNEI. With 6 bases removed from V and 1 base from J, the gap between germline ends came to 12 bases. CDR3 sequence: CASRDSTGNTEAFF. CDR3 DNA sequence: TGTGCCAGCAGGGATTCTACAGGGAACACTGAAGCTTTCTTT.